This T cell receptor beta chain was identified during a study of blood T cell repertoires in COVID-19. Study-level background: Samples representing acute and convalescent COVID-19 were sourced from the United States, Italy and Spain. T cells, B-cell-depleted T cells, or PBMCs provided the cDNA or gDNA that served as material.

This clone was detected once. The ends lost 2 bases at V and 8 bases at J; junction bases unmatched: 12. CDR1 is KGHSH and CDR2 is LQKENI in the germline V gene. The CDR3 sequence is 16 residues long. Sequenced by immunoSEQ multiplex PCR; TCRdb stores in-frame clones only, minus some. Here the sample spans over 45,000 clones, about 84% being singletons. The receptor was isolated from a man in his sixties with acute or convalescent COVID-19. Sequenced: peripheral blood. This chain joins TRBV18 and TRBJ1-5, with 7 bases that match TRBD1. CDR3 bases: TGTGCCAGCTCACCATTAGTCTCAGGGGGTAGGGAGCCCCAGCATTTT. It specifies CASSPLVSGGREPQHF.